These T cell receptor beta chains were read from a single sample in a study of early T cells in non-severe SARS-CoV-2 infection. TCRdb re-derived calls from the 5' RACE reads in MiXCR, one entry per CDR3 protein. This table holds over 55,000 distinct CDR3 sequences, under 15% found once. Here the sequenced sample was whole blood, taken at baseline. These receptors were taken from an adult who was a healthcare worker with PCR-confirmed SARS-CoV-2 infection or an uninfected control (not recorded which). The CDR3 runs from the conserved cysteine through the conserved F or W. A D gene is named only where the DNA matches it firmly. Some rows mark clone size as missing; the rest say once, few, many or name a class of expanded clone.

j_call d_call clone_size v_call cdr3_aa cdr3_nt
TRBJ2-1 - many TRBV20-1 CSATLRTYNEQFF TGCAGTGCCACTTTAAGGACCTACAATGAGCAGTTCTTC
TRBJ2-1 TRBD2 few TRBV7-2 CASSLASGGLKQFF TGTGCCAGCAGCTTAGCGAGCGGGGGGCTTAAGCAGTTCTTC
TRBJ2-5 - many TRBV7-9 CASSKRGPPQETQYF TGTGCCAGCAGCAAGAGGGGCCCCCCACAAGAGACCCAGTACTTC
TRBJ1-3 - - TRBV5-1 CASSLAGYLSGNTIYF TGCGCCAGCAGCTTGGCCGGTTACCTCTCTGGAAACACCATATATTTT
TRBJ1-1 TRBD1 few TRBV18 CASSPLVGGAFF TGTGCCAGCTCACCACTTGTAGGGGGCGCTTTCTTT
TRBJ1-5 - - TRBV6-6 CASSVAGRDQPQHF TGTGCCAGCAGTGTGGCAGGGAGGGATCAGCCCCAGCATTTT
TRBJ2-1 TRBD1 many TRBV18 CASSRQGRNNEQFF TGTGCCAGCTCTCGACAGGGAAGAAACAATGAGCAGTTCTTC
TRBJ1-3 - - TRBV7-2 CASSFGGANSGNTIYF TGTGCCAGCAGCTTTGGGGGTGCCAACTCTGGAAACACCATATATTTT
TRBJ1-1 - few TRBV6-1 CASRSLHTEAFF TGTGCCAGCAGGTCCCTTCACACTGAAGCTTTCTTT
TRBJ2-5 - - TRBV29-1 CSVSPQGSVTQYF TGCAGCGTCTCCCCCCAGGGTTCGGTGACCCAGTACTTC
TRBJ1-2 - few TRBV5-1 CASSAGDNYGYTF TGCGCCAGCAGTGCAGGGGATAACTATGGCTACACCTTC
TRBJ1-2 - many TRBV14 CASSPRTADGYTF TGTGCCAGCAGCCCCCGGACAGCGGATGGCTACACCTTC
TRBJ2-2 TRBD1 few TRBV24-1 CATRQGSTGELFF TGTGCCACTCGACAGGGGTCCACCGGGGAGCTGTTTTTT
TRBJ2-7 - - TRBV14 CASSQDGGRAYEQYF TGTGCCAGCAGCCAAGATGGGGGCCGCGCCTACGAGCAGTACTTC
TRBJ1-6 TRBD1 many TRBV6-5 CASRRRQGWGNSPLHF TGTGCCAGCAGACGCCGACAGGGATGGGGGAATTCACCCCTCCACTTT
TRBJ1-2 - few TRBV2 CASSRLQGAPNYGYTF TGTGCCAGCAGCCGCCTTCAGGGTGCCCCTAACTATGGCTACACCTTC
TRBJ2-1 - - TRBV29-1 CSVGDSPEQFF TGCAGCGTTGGGGACTCCCCGGAGCAGTTCTTC
TRBJ1-5 - - TRBV7-8 CASSLGVRPDQPQHF TGTGCCAGCAGCCTGGGGGTCCGTCCGGATCAGCCCCAGCATTTT
TRBJ2-7 - many TRBV4-1 CASSRAGEGYEQYF TGCGCCAGCAGCCGGGCAGGGGAGGGCTACGAGCAGTACTTC
TRBJ2-2 - few TRBV6-5 CASSYSNRNTGELFF TGTGCCAGCAGTTACTCGAACAGAAACACCGGGGAGCTGTTTTTT
TRBJ2-1 TRBD2 few TRBV6-5 CASSRTGGGRHEQFF TGTGCCAGCAGTAGAACAGGCGGGGGGCGGCATGAGCAGTTCTTC
TRBJ2-5 TRBD2 many TRBV4-2 CASSQEGGGARETQYF TGTGCCAGCAGCCAAGAAGGCGGGGGGGCCCGAGAGACCCAGTACTTC
TRBJ2-2 TRBD1 - TRBV5-1 CASQQGASAGELFF TGCGCCAGTCAGCAGGGGGCCAGCGCCGGGGAGCTGTTTTTT
TRBJ1-4 - - TRBV29-1 CSAGGAGEKLFF TGCAGCGCTGGGGGGGCAGGGGAAAAACTGTTTTTT
TRBJ2-1 - - TRBV5-4 CASSSLNEQFF TGTGCCAGCAGCTCCTTAAATGAGCAGTTCTTC
TRBJ2-7 - - TRBV28 CASTPPGSASYEQYF TGTGCCAGCACTCCCCCAGGCTCAGCCTCCTACGAGCAGTACTTC
TRBJ1-3 TRBD1 few TRBV28 CASSTTGPGNTIYF TGTGCCAGCAGTACGACAGGGCCTGGAAACACCATATATTTT
TRBJ2-1 - few TRBV2 CASRPQVHGEQFF TGTGCCAGCAGACCACAGGTTCATGGCGAGCAGTTCTTC
TRBJ1-1 - - TRBV19 CASSIILPRGVNTEAFF TGTGCCAGTAGCATAATCCTCCCCCGGGGCGTCAACACTGAAGCTTTCTTT
TRBJ2-7 - - TRBV2 CASSERGIRYEQYF TGTGCCAGCAGTGAGAGGGGGATCCGCTACGAGCAGTACTTC
TRBJ2-3 TRBD2 few TRBV5-1 CASSTGLSPDTQYF TGCGCCAGCAGCACGGGACTATCCCCCGATACGCAGTATTTT
TRBJ2-2 TRBD1 many TRBV7-9 CASPPGDRYTGELFF TGTGCCAGCCCCCCTGGGGACAGATACACCGGGGAGCTGTTTTTT
TRBJ2-1 TRBD2 - TRBV3-1 CASSQDPLAGASYNEQFF TGTGCCAGCAGCCAAGATCCACTAGCGGGGGCCTCCTACAATGAGCAGTTCTTC
TRBJ2-1 - - TRBV28 CASSLMARVADEQFF TGTGCCAGCAGTTTAATGGCCAGGGTGGCGGATGAGCAGTTCTTC
TRBJ1-1 - - TRBV29-1 CSVSFGLTLMAFF TGCAGCGTTTCGTTCGGTCTGACACTGATGGCTTTCTTT
TRBJ2-7 - many TRBV2 CASSERHEQYF TGTGCCAGCAGTGAGAGACACGAGCAGTACTTC
TRBJ2-7 - many TRBV28 CASSRPLTYEQYF TGTGCCAGCTCCCGCCCCCTTACCTACGAGCAGTACTTC
TRBJ1-6 - few TRBV7-9 CASSRGANSPLHF TGTGCCAGCAGCCGGGGGGCGAATTCACCCCTCCACTTT
TRBJ2-1 TRBD2 many TRBV11-2 CASSLGGGSSYNEQFF TGTGCCAGCAGCTTAGGGGGCGGGAGCTCCTACAATGAGCAGTTCTTC
TRBJ2-5 - - TRBV6-5 CASSVGTQETQYF TGTGCCAGCAGTGTCGGGACCCAAGAGACCCAGTACTTC
TRBJ1-1 TRBD1 - TRBV5-4 CASSHTTGTANTEAFF TGTGCCAGCAGCCACACTACCGGGACAGCAAACACTGAAGCTTTCTTT
TRBJ2-7 TRBD2 - TRBV25-1 CASSGSLAGGPKYF TGTGCCAGCAGTGGCTCCTTAGCGGGGGGGCCAAAATACTTC
TRBJ1-2 - few TRBV18 CASSPPGRVPGYTF TGTGCCAGCTCACCACCCGGCAGGGTCCCTGGCTACACCTTC
TRBJ2-3 - many TRBV7-2 CASSLAAGGTDTQYF TGTGCCAGCAGCTTAGCGGCAGGGGGCACAGATACGCAGTATTTT
TRBJ1-2 TRBD1 - TRBV20-1 CTTGGQANYGYTF TGCACCACAGGGGGACAAGCTAACTATGGCTACACCTTC
TRBJ2-3 TRBD1 many TRBV20-1 CSAEYPGQGPTDTQYF TGCAGTGCTGAATACCCTGGACAGGGGCCAACAGATACGCAGTATTTT
TRBJ2-1 - - TRBV3-1 CASSQPGSRGEFF TGTGCCAGCAGCCAGCCGGGTTCGAGGGGAGAGTTCTTC